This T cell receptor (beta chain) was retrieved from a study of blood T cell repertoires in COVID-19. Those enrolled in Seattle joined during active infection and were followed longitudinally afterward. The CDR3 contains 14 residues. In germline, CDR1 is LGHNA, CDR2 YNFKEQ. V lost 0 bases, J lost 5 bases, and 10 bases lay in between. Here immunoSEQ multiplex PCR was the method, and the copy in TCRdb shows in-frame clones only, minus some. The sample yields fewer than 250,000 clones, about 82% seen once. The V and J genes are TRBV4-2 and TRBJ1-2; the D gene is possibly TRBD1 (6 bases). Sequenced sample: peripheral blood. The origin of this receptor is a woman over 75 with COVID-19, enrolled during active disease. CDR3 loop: CASSQDNREYGYTF. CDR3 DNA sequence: TGTGCCAGCAGCCAAGATAACAGGGAATATGGCTACACCTTC.